This TCR beta chain came from a study of blood T cell repertoires in COVID-19. Background on the study: Spain, Italy and the United States supplied samples that represented acute and convalescent COVID-19.

Libraries were prepared by immunoSEQ multiplex PCR; TCRdb keeps only in-frame clonotypes and omits some of them. The sample comprises about 70,000 clones, around 86% of which are singletons, and more than 5% rests with the top ten. CDR3 length equals 15 residues. V lost 7 bases, J lost 4 bases, and 7 bases stayed unmatched. Per germline, CDR1 MDHEN and CDR2 SYDVKM. This receptor was obtained from a man aged 45 to 65 with active COVID-19. The V and J genes are TRBV28 and TRBJ1-4; 9 nucleotides line up with TRBD1. The sample was peripheral blood. In DNA form, the CDR3 reads TGTGCCAGCAAGTCGCCGGGACAGGGTAATGAAAAACTGTTTTTT. As protein: CASKSPGQGNEKLFF.